Listed here are 20 T cell receptor beta chains from one sample, sequenced in a study of T cells in Graves' hyperthyroidism and ophthalmopathy. Using RNA transcripts as the source, TCR beta CDR3 regions were amplified. TCR CDR3 underwent first-round RT-PCR with the HTBI primer set. TCRdb analysed the multiplex PCR reads with MiXCR anew, one entry per CDR3 protein. The table records a few hundred thousand distinct CDR3 sequences, about 15% of them present only once. The sample consisted of blood. The receptor source for this set is a woman between 40 and 55 years old with Graves' hyperthyroidism.

There are many counts of this clonotype. The chain recombines TRBV7-2 with TRBJ2-3; D is perhaps TRBD2 (7 bases). This CDR3 region has 16 residues. V gave up 0 bases and J gave up 7 bases, with 17 bases separating them. The V gene's germline CDR1 is SGHTA and CDR2 FQGNSA. The CDR3 reads CASSLAVGGGANTQYF. CDR3 nucleotide sequence: TGTGCCAGCAGCTTAGCGGTTGGGGGGGGCGCGAATACGCAGTATTTT.

This clonotype has a count of ten or more. The chain is built from TRBV12-3 or TRBV12-4 and TRBJ2-3; 7 bases are a match to TRBD1. With 6 bases clipped from V and 0 bases from J, the junction kept 9 bases outside the gene matches. The CDR3 has 16 amino acids. The CDR3 loop is CASSLGGGFSTDTQYF. The DNA for the CDR3 is TGTGCCAGCAGCCTAGGGGGCGGATTTAGCACAGATACGCAGTATTTT.

This clonotype was recorded at least ten times. The J gene is TRBJ2-3, the V gene TRBV7-3; a weak D match, TRBD2 (5 bases). Between the trimmed V and J ends, which lost 0 bases and 4 bases, there was a span of 8 bases. Germline-derived CDR1 and CDR2 are SGHTA and FQGTGA. The CDR3 consists of 14 residues. This CDR3 is CASSLTGAADTQYF. In DNA form, the CDR3 reads TGTGCCAGCAGCTTAACGGGAGCTGCAGATACGCAGTATTTT. The variable domain in full, completed from reference TRBV7-3 and TRBJ2-3, reads GAGVSQTPSNKVTEKGKYVELRCDPISGHTALYWYRQSLGQGPEFLIYFQGTGAADDSGLPNDRFFAVRPEGSVSTLKIQRTERGDSAVYLCASSLTGAADTQYFGPGTRLTVL.

At least ten counts were recorded for this clonotype. The chain is built from TRBV5-1 and TRBJ2-1; perhaps TRBD2 as D (5 bases). The CDR3 has 15 amino acids. Germline CDR1 and CDR2: SGHRS and YFSETQ. V was clipped by 3 bases and J by 4 bases, with 14 bases between them. DNA for the CDR3: TGCGCCAGCAGCTCCCAGAGCGGAGCTTACAATGAGCAGTTCTTC. It codes for CASSSQSGAYNEQFF.

The V gene is TRBV6-1, the J gene TRBJ2-1; D is perhaps TRBD2 (6 bases). CDR1 is MNHNS, CDR2 SASEGT, per germline. The CDR3 has 14 residues. Deletions cut 7 bases from V and 5 bases from J, with 15 bases between. CDR3 in DNA: TGTGCCAGCATAGGGCTAGCGTATGACAATGAGCAGTTCTTC. Translation: CASIGLAYDNEQFF.

This clonotype showed up many times. V is TRBV18 and J is TRBJ2-1; TRBD1 matches 7 bases. V gave up 4 bases and J gave up 6 bases; unmatched junction bases: 12. The CDR3 totals 16 residues. Looked up from germline, CDR1 is KGHSH and CDR2 is LQKENI. CDR3 sequence (DNA): TGTGCCAGCTCACTAGGAAGGACAGGCGAACGCAATGAGCAGTTCTTC. Translation: CASSLGRTGERNEQFF.

This clonotype came up many times. V usage is TRBV6-1 and J usage is TRBJ2-2; 13 nucleotides agree with TRBD2. With 6 bases clipped from V and 6 bases from J, the junction kept 4 bases outside the gene matches. Germline values: CDR1 MNHNS, CDR2 SASEGT. The CDR3 runs to 15 residues. In DNA form, the CDR3 reads TGTGCCAGCAGCGGACTAGCGGGAGAACCCGGGGAGCTGTTTTTT. Its protein product is CASSGLAGEPGELFF.

This clonotype was seen at least ten times. This chain uses TRBV7-3 with TRBJ2-1; the match to TRBD2 covers 7 bases. The CDR3 is 13 residues long. Germline CDR1 SGHTA, CDR2 FQGTGA. V lost 4 bases and J lost 8; bases outside the gene matches: 5. The CDR3 coding sequence is TGTGCCAGCAGCTCCGGCGGGAGACATGAGCAGTTCTTC. Protein sequence: CASSSGGRHEQFF.

This clonotype was counted only a few times. The J gene is TRBJ2-3, the V gene TRBV12-3 or TRBV12-4; the D gene could be TRBD1 or TRBD2 (7 bases each). The length of the CDR3 is 15 residues. V lost 5 bases and J lost 5, with 17 bases in between. The CDR3 DNA reads TGTGCCAGCAGTCCGAGGGGGCGGGAGTTAGATACGCAGTATTTT. This translates into CASSPRGRELDTQYF.

In this sample, this clonotype turned up many times. The chain uses TRBV28 and TRBJ1-5; TRBD1 might be the D (6 bases). Germline CDR1 and CDR2: MDHEN and SYDVKM. The CDR3 is made up of 17 amino acids. V was cut by 0 bases and J by 3 bases, with 15 bases left in between. The CDR3 sequence: CASSLWALRGDNQPQHF. As DNA, the CDR3 is TGTGCCAGCAGTTTATGGGCACTTAGGGGGGACAATCAGCCCCAGCATTTT.

There are a few counts of this clonotype. As the CDR3 is not closed by the conserved phenylalanine or tryptophan, this likely results from a read error. This chain uses TRBV30 with TRBJ1-2, with 7 bases aligning to TRBD1. V was pared by 0 bases and J by 8 bases, with 6 bases of the junction left unmatched. Germline V gene lookup returns CDR1 GTSNPN and CDR2 SVGIG (reference sequence). The CDR3 is 13 amino acids. The DNA for the CDR3 is TGTGCCTGGAGTGTACAACAGGGGAGAGGCTACACCCTC. Translating gives CAWSVQQGRGYTL.

This clonotype was found a few times. The J gene is TRBJ2-1, the V gene TRBV2; a weak D match, TRBD2 (5 bases). V lost 4 bases and J lost 12, with 7 bases in between. The CDR3 contains 10 residues. From germline, CDR1 is SNHLY and CDR2 FYNNEI. The CDR3, as DNA: TGTGCCAGCAGTGGGAGCGGGCAGTTCTTC. Translation gives CASSGSGQFF.

The table lists this clonotype with a few counts. The J gene is TRBJ2-1, the V gene TRBV7-3; D remains ambiguous. Trimming removed 2 bases at V and 2 bases at J, with 10 bases between. Germline CDR1 and CDR2: SGHTA and FQGTGA. This CDR3 contains 15 residues. The CDR3 coding sequence is TGTGCCAGCAGCTTAGGCTATTCACCCTACAATGAGCAGTTCTTC. Amino acids: CASSLGYSPYNEQFF.

As regards this clonotype: This may be a read error: a much more frequent sequence differs by one nucleotide. CDR3 sequence reads: CASSSGQGGAEQFF. The CDR3 nucleotides read TGTGCCAGCAGTTCCGGACAGGGAGGTGCCGAGCAGTTCTTC. The chain recombines TRBV28 with TRBJ2-1; 8 bases are shared with TRBD1. The CDR3 loop spans 14 amino acids. Germline lookup yields CDR1 MDHEN and CDR2 SYDVKM. The trim removed 4 bases at V and 10 bases at J, leaving 9 bases unmatched.

The chain employs TRBV14 and TRBJ2-2; TRBD1 matches 7 bases. The CDR3 length is 15 residues. CDR1 and CDR2 from the germline V gene are SGHDN and FVKESK. Trimming took 0 bases from V and 7 from J; bases not matched to a gene: 5. CDR3 sequence reads: CASSQEQGLHGELFF. DNA for the CDR3: TGTGCCAGCAGCCAAGAACAGGGGTTGCACGGGGAGCTGTTTTTT.

This clonotype was seen a few times. The rearrangement uses TRBV5-1 and TRBJ2-7; the match to TRBD2 covers 15 bases. Germline assignment: CDR1 SGHRS and CDR2 YFSETQ. J gave up 1 base and V 0 bases, and 5 bases lay outside the gene matches. CDR3 size: 18 residues. The CDR3 spells CASSLVSGTSGGSYEQYF. CDR3 DNA: TGCGCCAGCAGCTTGGTTTCAGGGACTAGCGGGGGGTCCTACGAGCAGTACTTC.

There are a few counts of this clonotype. The chain carries TRBV29-1 and TRBJ1-4, with 8 positions matching TRBD1. The junction had 19 bases not matched to a gene; V was cut back by 1 base and J by 0 bases. CDR3 size: 21 residues. Per the germline V gene, CDR1 is SQVTM and CDR2 is ANQGSEA. The CDR3 DNA sequence: TGCAGCGTTGAAGGTTTATTCGGGACAGGAGAGAATGTAGCAACTAATGAAAAACTGTTTTTT. Amino acid sequence: CSVEGLFGTGENVATNEKLFF. Full variable domain (rest looked up from reference TRBV29-1 and TRBJ1-4): SAVISQKPSRDICQRGTSLTIQCQVDSQVTMMFWYRQQPGQSLTLIATANQGSEATYESGFVIDKFPISRPNLTFSTLTVSNMSPEDSSIYLCSVEGLFGTGENVATNEKLFFGSGTQLSVL.

This clonotype was recorded many times. V is TRBV28 and J is TRBJ1-2; 7 nucleotides align to TRBD1. CDR1 MDHEN and CDR2 SYDVKM come from the germline V gene. The CDR3 length is 15 residues. V gave up 5 bases and J gave up 0 bases; unmatched junction bases: 6. As DNA, the CDR3 is TGTGCCAGCAGTGGGGACAGCCAATCTAACTATGGCTACACCTTC. Protein sequence: CASSGDSQSNYGYTF.

This clonotype occurred many times. This chain connects TRBV20-1 to TRBJ1-2, with 7 bases that match TRBD1. This CDR3 is built from 12 residues. After removal of 5 bases from V and 8 bases from J, the junction contained 8 bases not matched to a gene. Germline CDR1 DFQATT, CDR2 SNEGSKA (reference sequence). The CDR3 is CSAGDRLGGYTF. CDR3 DNA sequence: TGCAGTGCTGGGGACAGATTGGGCGGCTACACCTTC.

The chain combines TRBV20-1 with TRBJ2-5, with 7 bases lining up with TRBD2. The CDR3 is 14 residues long. From germline, CDR1 is DFQATT and CDR2 SNEGSKA (reference sequence). V lost 5 bases to trimming and J lost 5 bases; unmatched junction nucleotides: 11. The CDR3 region is CSAGALAEGETQYF. Here the CDR3 DNA reads TGCAGTGCTGGGGCTCTAGCGGAAGGGGAGACCCAGTACTTC.